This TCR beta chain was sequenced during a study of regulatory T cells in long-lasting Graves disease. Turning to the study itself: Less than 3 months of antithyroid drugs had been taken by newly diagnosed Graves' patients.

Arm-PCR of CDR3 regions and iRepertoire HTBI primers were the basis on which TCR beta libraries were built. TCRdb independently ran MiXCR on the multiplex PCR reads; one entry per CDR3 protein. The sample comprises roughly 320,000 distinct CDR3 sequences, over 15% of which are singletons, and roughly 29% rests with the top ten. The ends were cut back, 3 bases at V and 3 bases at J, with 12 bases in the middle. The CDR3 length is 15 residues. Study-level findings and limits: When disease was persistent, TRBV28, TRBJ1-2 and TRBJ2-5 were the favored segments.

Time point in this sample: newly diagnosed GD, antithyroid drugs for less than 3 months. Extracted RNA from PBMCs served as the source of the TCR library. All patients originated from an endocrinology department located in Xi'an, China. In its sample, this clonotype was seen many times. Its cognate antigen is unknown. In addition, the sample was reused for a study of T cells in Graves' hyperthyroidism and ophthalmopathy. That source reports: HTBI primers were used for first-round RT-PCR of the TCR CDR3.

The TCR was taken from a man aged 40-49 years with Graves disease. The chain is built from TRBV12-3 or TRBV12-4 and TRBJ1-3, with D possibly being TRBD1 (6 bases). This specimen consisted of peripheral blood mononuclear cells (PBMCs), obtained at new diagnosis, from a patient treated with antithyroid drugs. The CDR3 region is CASSLQGTVGNTIYF. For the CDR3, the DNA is TGTGCCAGCAGTTTGCAGGGGACGGTTGGAAACACCATATATTTT.